The rows below give T cell receptor beta chains drawn from one sample of a study of identical twins. TCRdb analysed the 5' RACE reads with MiXCR anew, one entry per CDR3 protein. Seen here are under 250,000 distinct CDR3 sequences, around 8.1% observed once, and the top ten hold 1.9%. These data also featured in a second study, about yellow fever vaccine responses in identical twins.

The source material was memory (CD45RO+) T cells sorted from blood. The receptor set was obtained from a woman between 18 and 29 years old in good health. The CDR3 runs from the conserved cysteine through the conserved F or W. The D gene is left open where the match is weak. Size values are once, few and many counts, or a class for expanded clones, and some rows have none.

>few|-|TRBV28|TRBJ2-7
TGTGCCAGCAGTACACCAGGGTTATCCTCCTACGAGCAGTACTTC
CASSTPGLSSYEQYF
>few|TRBD2|TRBV20-1|TRBJ2-3
TGCAGTGCCAGCGGGGCGGGGGGGCTGATAGATACGCAGTATTTT
CSASGAGGLIDTQYF
>many|TRBD2|TRBV15|TRBJ2-1
TGTGCCACCAGCAGAGATAGCCCCGAAGCGGGAGGAGGAGGGAATGAGCAGTTCTTC
CATSRDSPEAGGGGNEQFF
>-|TRBD2|TRBV27|TRBJ2-7
TGTGCCAGCCAGAGCGGGGGAGGAGCAAAGCAGTACTTC
CASQSGGGAKQYF
>few|-|TRBV2|TRBJ1-5
TGTGCCAGCAGGGACCAGGGGTGGGAGCCCCAGCATTTT
CASRDQGWEPQHF
>few|-|TRBV28|TRBJ1-2
TGTGCCAGCAGTTCCGGAGGAGGTGGCTACACCTTC
CASSSGGGGYTF
>many|-|TRBV10-2|TRBJ1-2
TGCGCCAGCAGTGACAGGGCTTCTTATGGCTACACCTTC
CASSDRASYGYTF
>-|TRBD2|TRBV7-2|TRBJ2-7
TGTGCCAGCAGCTTTAATAGCGGGGGGGCCTACGAGCAGTACTTC
CASSFNSGGAYEQYF
>few|TRBD2|TRBV24-1|TRBJ2-1
TGTGCCACCAGTGACCAAGGACTAGCGTCGGGCAATGAGCAGTTCTTC
CATSDQGLASGNEQFF
>-|-|TRBV3-1|TRBJ1-2
TGTGCCAGCAGCCAAGCAAAGACGGCTTACTATGGCTACACCTTC
CASSQAKTAYYGYTF
>many|-|TRBV5-6|TRBJ2-7
TGTGCCAGCAGCTTTGGCAGAGACTCCTACGAGCAGTACTTC
CASSFGRDSYEQYF
>-|TRBD1|TRBV7-3|TRBJ1-2
TGTGCCAGCAGCGCGACAGGGATGGATGGCTACACCTTC
CASSATGMDGYTF
>many|-|TRBV5-1|TRBJ2-7
TGCGCCAGCAGCACTGAAGGGCGCGAGCAGTACTTC
CASSTEGREQYF
>-|-|TRBV5-6|TRBJ2-7
TGTGCCAGCAGCTTTGACAGATCCTACGAGCAGTACTTC
CASSFDRSYEQYF
>few|-|TRBV20-1|TRBJ1-2
TGCAGTGCTACCTGGTATTCGATTAACTATGGCTACACCTTC
CSATWYSINYGYTF
>-|-|TRBV9|TRBJ1-3
TGTGCCAGCAGCGTAGACCCCCGGGCCTTCTCTGGAAACACCATATATTTT
CASSVDPRAFSGNTIYF
>many|TRBD1|TRBV6-5|TRBJ1-2
TGTGCCAGCAGTTACGGCCAGGGGGTGAAGGGCTACACCTTC
CASSYGQGVKGYTF
>few|-|TRBV5-1|TRBJ1-2
TGCGCCAGCAGCTTGGACGGGGCGCCTAACTATGGCTACACCTTC
CASSLDGAPNYGYTF
>few|-|TRBV12-3/TRBV12-4|TRBJ2-7
TGTGCCAGCAGTGTAGGGGGTTCCCTCTACGAGCAGTACTTC
CASSVGGSLYEQYF
>few|-|TRBV6-1|TRBJ1-1
TGTGCCAGCAGTGAGGCCTACATCAACACTGAAGCTTTCTTT
CASSEAYINTEAFF
>many|-|TRBV12-3/TRBV12-4|TRBJ2-2
TGTGCATCTGAACCCCCTACCGGGGAGCTGTTTTTT
CASEPPTGELFF
>-|TRBD2|TRBV28|TRBJ2-2
TGTGCCAGCAGTTTAATCGGACTAGCGGGAGCCACCGGGGAGCTGTTTTTT
CASSLIGLAGATGELFF
>many|-|TRBV24-1|TRBJ2-2
TGTGCCACCAGTGATCTTAGTCGGGAGCCCGGGGAGCTGTTTTTT
CATSDLSREPGELFF
>-|TRBD2|TRBV15|TRBJ2-3
TGTGCCACCAGCAGACCTGGGCGGGCCTTGCAAGCGGGGGATCGCACAGATACGCAGTATTTT
CATSRPGRALQAGDRTDTQYF
>few|-|TRBV7-2|TRBJ1-1
TGTGCCAGCAGCCGTAATACAGGGTATAAGACTGAAGCTTTCTTT
CASSRNTGYKTEAFF
>-|TRBD1|TRBV4-3|TRBJ2-7
TGCGCCAGCAGCCGCATTAGGCCCGGGACAGGGTCGTCCGAGCAGTACTTC
CASSRIRPGTGSSEQYF
>few|TRBD1|TRBV13|TRBJ2-3
TGTGCCAGCAGATCGGGACAGGGGGATTTTCGGACAGATACGCAGTATTTT
CASRSGQGDFRTDTQYF
>many|TRBD1|TRBV5-1|TRBJ2-5
TGCGCCAGCAGCCTAGGGGACAGGGTATCGGAGACCCAGTACTTC
CASSLGDRVSETQYF
>many|-|TRBV28|TRBJ2-5
TGTGCCAGCAGTCGTGTGGGGGCGTACCAAGAGACCCAGTACTTC
CASSRVGAYQETQYF
>-|-|TRBV6-2/TRBV6-3|TRBJ2-7
TGTGCCAGCAGTTACTACTCGACGCCTAGCGAGCAGTACTTC
CASSYYSTPSEQYF
>many|TRBD1|TRBV5-1|TRBJ1-2
TGCGCCAGCAGCCAGGAACAGGGGATTGTCGGCTACACCTTC
CASSQEQGIVGYTF
>few|TRBD1|TRBV6-5|TRBJ2-5
TGTGCCAGCAGTTATCCCCGGGACAGGGAGACCCAGTACTTC
CASSYPRDRETQYF
>many|TRBD2|TRBV28|TRBJ2-1
TGTGCCAGCAGTCCCCGTATCGGGACTAGCGAATGGGATGAGCAGTTCTTC
CASSPRIGTSEWDEQFF
>few|-|TRBV6-1|TRBJ2-2
TGTGCCAGCCATAGAAGAGGGTCGAACACCGGGGAGCTGTTTTTT
CASHRRGSNTGELFF
>few|TRBD1|TRBV20-1|TRBJ2-4
TGCAGTGCTAGACAGGGGGCCCCACCCAAAAACATTCAGTACTTC
CSARQGAPPKNIQYF
>many|-|TRBV7-2|TRBJ1-1
TGTGCCAGCAGGAAGGAGGGGAACACTGAAGCTTTCTTT
CASRKEGNTEAFF
>few|-|TRBV12-3/TRBV12-4|TRBJ2-7
TGTGCCAGCAGTCCCACCGGGATCGACGAGCAGTACTTC
CASSPTGIDEQYF
>-|-|TRBV28|TRBJ2-5
TGTGCCAGCAGTTCCACACCTCCGGGCCAGACCCAGTACTTC
CASSSTPPGQTQYF
>many|-|TRBV7-9|TRBJ1-1
TGTGCCAGCAGCTTAGAGAGGAGAGAAGCTTTCTTT
CASSLERREAFF
>-|-|TRBV6-4|TRBJ2-2
TGTGCCACTCGGGGGTTTCCCACCGGGGAGCTGTTTTTT
CATRGFPTGELFF
>many|-|TRBV12-3/TRBV12-4|TRBJ1-5
TGTGCCAGCAGTTTGGGCAGCAATCAGCCCCAGCATTTT
CASSLGSNQPQHF
>-|TRBD1|TRBV24-1|TRBJ1-2
TGTGCCACCAGTGAGACAGGGTTCGGTGGCTACACCTTC
CATSETGFGGYTF
>-|TRBD1|TRBV3-1|TRBJ2-4
TGTGCCAGCAGACTGACAGGGACGGACGTAGCCAAAAACATTCAGTACTTC
CASRLTGTDVAKNIQYF
>few|-|TRBV4-3|TRBJ2-5
TGCGCCAGCAGCCAAATGGGGAACTCATTGGGGGAGACCCAGTACTTC
CASSQMGNSLGETQYF
>-|TRBD2|TRBV27|TRBJ2-3
TGTGCCAGCAGTTTCACTAGCGCAGATACGCAGTATTTT
CASSFTSADTQYF
>few|-|TRBV12-3/TRBV12-4|TRBJ1-4
TGTGCCAGCAGTTTTGGGCGGGGAAATGAAAAACTGTTTTTT
CASSFGRGNEKLFF
>few|TRBD2|TRBV4-3|TRBJ2-3
TGCGCCAGCAGCCGAGCGGGAGTAGGGGCAGATACGCAGTATTTT
CASSRAGVGADTQYF
>few|TRBD1|TRBV28|TRBJ2-7
TGTGCCAGCAGTTTGACAGGGCCCTACGAGCAGTACTTC
CASSLTGPYEQYF
>few|-|TRBV11-2|TRBJ2-3
TGTGCCAGCCTTCATGGGGGGATTTACACAGATACGCAGTATTTT
CASLHGGIYTDTQYF
>many|TRBD1|TRBV20-1|TRBJ2-7
TGCAGTGCTAGAGAGACAGGGTTTGGCTACGAGCAGTACTTC
CSARETGFGYEQYF
>many|TRBD2|TRBV11-2|TRBJ2-3
TGTGCCAGCAGCCACGGGAGGTGGGGCACAGATACGCAGTATTTT
CASSHGRWGTDTQYF
>-|TRBD1|TRBV14|TRBJ2-1
TGTGCCAGCAGCCAAGACCCGACAGGGTTTTACAATGAGCAGTTCTTC
CASSQDPTGFYNEQFF
>many|-|TRBV5-1|TRBJ2-2
TGCGCCAGCACGCTAGCAGTCGGGAGTACTACCGGGGAGCTGTTTTTT
CASTLAVGSTTGELFF
>many|-|TRBV29-1|TRBJ1-2
TGCAGCGCCGGGGGTCGGGGCTATGGCTACACCTTC
CSAGGRGYGYTF
>many|TRBD2|TRBV10-3|TRBJ2-3
TGTGCCATCAGTGAGGACTCGGGAGGGCCAGGAGATACGCAGTATTTT
CAISEDSGGPGDTQYF
>-|-|TRBV6-5|TRBJ2-7
TGTGCCAGCAGTTACACCCAGACTAATACACAGTCCGAGCAGTACTTC
CASSYTQTNTQSEQYF
>-|-|TRBV20-1|TRBJ2-7
TGCAGTGCTAGAAAGGGGCTCTACGAGCAGTACTTC
CSARKGLYEQYF
>-|TRBD2|TRBV2|TRBJ2-7
TGTGCCAGCAGTGAACCAGCGGGAGGGCCCTCTTCCGAGCAGTACTTC
CASSEPAGGPSSEQYF